The 20 T cell receptor beta chains presented below share a single source sample, sequenced in a study of T-cell memory formation after mild COVID-19. TCRdb fed the 5' RACE reads into MiXCR, producing one record per CDR3 protein. The sample lists 90,000 to 120,000 distinct CDR3 sequences; 8.5% to 14% were seen once. The sample comprised PBMCs or a T cell subset sorted from them (not recorded which). The receptor source for this set is a man between 18 and 29 years old who had mild COVID-19 (a few samples of this study predate the infection). Cell type and time point are not known.

This clonotype showed up just a few times. This chain joins TRBV12-5 and TRBJ1-2; D is perhaps TRBD1 (5 bases). Trimming removed 10 bases from V and 6 bases from J, with 15 bases in between. This CDR3 has 12 residues. Germline loops: CDR1 LGHNT, CDR2 FRNRAP. CDR3 DNA sequence: TGTGCTACAGACAGTTACGACGATGGCTACACCTTC. Its translation is CATDSYDDGYTF.

CDR3 sequence: CSATPGNRAEAFF. CDR3 coding DNA: TGCAGTGCTACACCAGGGAATCGGGCTGAAGCTTTCTTT. V gene TRBV20-1 combines with J gene TRBJ1-1; D perhaps matches TRBD1 (5 bases). CDR1 and CDR2 (germline): DFQATT, SNEGSKA (reference sequence). With 4 bases removed from V and 6 bases from J, the gap between germline ends came to 15 bases. The CDR3 contains 13 residues.

V usage is TRBV4-1 and J usage is TRBJ1-2, with a tentative D call TRBD1 (6 bases). V lost 4 bases and J lost 4, with 16 bases in between. Looked up from germline, CDR1 is MGHRA and CDR2 is YSYEKL. CDR3 length: 15 residues. CDR3 amino acids: CASSLAGTRAYGYTF. In DNA, the CDR3 is TGCGCCAGCAGCCTTGCCGGGACAAGAGCCTATGGCTACACCTTC.

The chain combines TRBV7-9 with TRBJ1-1; TRBD1 agrees at 7 bases. Trimming at V came to 7 bases and at J to 9 bases, leaving 14 bases not matched to a gene. The germline CDR1 and CDR2 sequences are SEHNR and FQNEAQ (reference sequence). This CDR3 region has 14 residues. CDR3: CASTFLTGTDKAFF. CDR3 DNA: TGTGCCAGCACCTTCTTAACCGGGACAGATAAAGCTTTCTTT.

This chain links TRBV3-1 with TRBJ2-3, with a tentative D call TRBD1 (6 bases). The CDR3 loop spans 14 amino acids. The ends were cut back, 1 base at V and 2 bases at J, with 7 bases in the middle. From germline, CDR1 is LGHDT and CDR2 YNNKEL (reference sequence). CDR3 region: CASSQGDNTDTQYF. The CDR3 DNA reads TGTGCCAGCAGCCAAGGGGACAACACAGATACGCAGTATTTT.

There are many counts of this clonotype. The genes are TRBV7-8 and TRBJ1-1, with D possibly being TRBD1 (6 bases). CDR1 is SGHVS, CDR2 FQNEAQ, per germline. This CDR3 contains 14 residues. V shed 5 bases and J shed 0 bases, with 10 bases lying between them. CDR3 bases: TGTGCCAGCAGCCCGACAGGCTTGAACACTGAAGCTTTCTTT. Translating it yields CASSPTGLNTEAFF.

This clonotype came up a few times. J is TRBJ2-4 and V is TRBV4-1; D may be TRBD1 (6 bases). The ends were cut back, 8 bases at V and 4 bases at J, with 21 bases in the middle. The CDR3 is 16 residues long. The germline gives CDR1 MGHRA, CDR2 YSYEKL. The CDR3 bases are TGCGCCAGCCAAGATGGACAGTCGAGTGGAAAAAACATTCAGTACTTC. Its protein is CASQDGQSSGKNIQYF.

This clonotype turned up a few times. The rearrangement uses TRBV6-5 and TRBJ2-1; D is possibly TRBD1 or TRBD2 (5 bases each). Germline lookup yields CDR1 MNHEY and CDR2 SVGAGI. V lost 7 bases, J lost 9 bases, and 25 bases lay in between. This CDR3 is 16 amino acids long. This CDR3 is CASTLYSGAPGPEQFF. In DNA form, the CDR3 reads TGTGCCAGCACCCTTTATTCCGGGGCCCCCGGGCCTGAGCAGTTCTTC.

This chain uses TRBV6-5 with TRBJ1-3; D possibly corresponds to TRBD1 (6 bases). There are 14 residues in the CDR3. The V gene's germline CDR1 is MNHEY and CDR2 SVGAGI. V shed 6 bases and J shed 2 bases, with 11 bases lying between them. The CDR3 coding sequence is TGTGCCAGCAGGTTACAGGGAACTGGAAACACCATATATTTT. This codes for CASRLQGTGNTIYF.

This chain connects TRBV7-8 to TRBJ1-5; D is unclear. The CDR3 length is 15 residues. Germline CDR1 is SGHVS and CDR2 is FQNEAQ. Trimming pared 3 bases from V and 0 bases from J, leaving 9 bases between. CDR3 nucleotide sequence: TGTGCCAGCAGCTTCTCAGTGTATAGCAATCAGCCCCAGCATTTT. As protein: CASSFSVYSNQPQHF.

The sample holds many counts of this clonotype. J is TRBJ2-4 and V is TRBV6-5, with D possibly matching TRBD2 (5 bases). CDR1 and CDR2 (germline): MNHEY, SVGAGI. This CDR3 comprises 16 residues. The ends were cut back, 5 bases at V and 8 bases at J, with 22 bases in the middle. In DNA form, the CDR3 reads TGTGCCAGCAGTATGACCGGGATAGCGATTGGGGACATTCAGTACTTC. It specifies CASSMTGIAIGDIQYF.

This rearrangement joins TRBV10-3 to TRBJ2-1; unclear D gene. Germline V CDR1 and CDR2: ENHRY, SYGVKD. This CDR3 spans 11 amino acids. V was clipped by 3 bases and J by 8 bases, with 5 bases between them. CDR3: CAISDQDEQFF. The CDR3 nucleotides read TGTGCCATCAGTGACCAGGATGAGCAGTTCTTC.

This chain connects TRBV7-9 to TRBJ2-3, with a tentative D call TRBD2 (5 bases). The V gene lost 1 base and the J gene lost 5 bases, with 10 bases spanning the gap. The germline V gene has CDR1 SEHNR and CDR2 FQNEAQ (reference sequence). The CDR3 runs to 14 residues. The CDR3 region is CASSLGLAGDTQYF. DNA for the CDR3: TGTGCCAGCAGCTTAGGGCTAGCAGGAGATACGCAGTATTTT.

Many counts were recorded for this clonotype. V is TRBV7-9 and J is TRBJ2-3; maybe TRBD2 (6 bases). Germline V gives CDR1 SEHNR, CDR2 FQNEAQ (reference sequence). The V end lost 5 bases, the J end lost 1 base, and 16 bases lay between the germline ends. This CDR3 comprises 16 residues. The CDR3 here is CASSPTGRGGTDTQYF. As DNA, the CDR3 is TGTGCCAGCAGCCCCACGGGTCGCGGGGGCACAGATACGCAGTATTTT.

This clonotype appeared a few times. The V gene is TRBV27, the J gene TRBJ2-6; TRBD1 aligns across 7 bases. The J segment lost 0 bases and the V segment lost 1 base, leaving 3 bases of the junction unmatched. Germline CDR1 reads MNHEY; CDR2 reads SMNVEV (reference sequence). This CDR3 spans 17 amino acids. The CDR3 DNA reads as TGTGCCAGCAGTTTATTAGGGACAGCCTCTGGGGCCAACGTCCTGACTTTC. Translation: CASSLLGTASGANVLTF.

This clonotype was picked up many times. Here the CDR3 DNA reads TGTGCCAGCAGCCAGGACTGGTCCGATACGCAGTATTTT. The encoded protein is CASSQDWSDTQYF. The genes are TRBV12-3 or TRBV12-4 and TRBJ2-3; D perhaps matches TRBD2 (5 bases). This CDR3 is built from 13 residues. With 6 bases removed from V and 6 bases from J, the gap between germline ends came to 13 bases.

This clonotype appeared many times. This rearrangement joins TRBV7-2 to TRBJ2-2; D ambiguous. The CDR3 contains 13 residues. V was trimmed by 5 bases and J by 9 bases, leaving 13 bases between them. The germline V gene encodes CDR1 SGHTA and CDR2 FQGNSA. CDR3 DNA: TGTGCCAGCAGCCGACCGATAGAGTGGGAGCTGTTTTTT. Translated: CASSRPIEWELFF. Full variable domain (remainder filled in from reference TRBV7-2 and TRBJ2-2): GAGVSQSPSNKVTEKGKDVELRCDPISGHTALYWYRQSLGQGLEFLIYFQGNSAPDKSGLPSDRFSAERTGGSVSTLTIQRTQQEDSAVYLCASSRPIEWELFFGEGSRLTVL.

This clonotype was recorded at least ten times. J is TRBJ2-7 and V is TRBV5-1, with a weak D call TRBD1 (5 bases). Germline-derived CDR1 and CDR2 are SGHRS and YFSETQ. This CDR3 comprises 12 residues. V was trimmed by 6 bases and J by 0 bases, leaving 7 bases between them. The CDR3, as DNA: TGCGCCAGCATAGGGGACTCCTACGAGCAGTACTTC. Translated, it gives CASIGDSYEQYF.

This clonotype has just a few counts. This chain connects TRBV25-1 to TRBJ1-4, with D maybe TRBD1 (6 bases). V lost 2 bases to trimming and J lost 6 bases, with 22 bases between them. The CDR3 runs to 18 residues. From germline, CDR1 is MGHDK and CDR2 SYGVNS. This chain's CDR3 is CASSEGYSPTGYYEKLFF. The CDR3 coding sequence is TGTGCCAGCAGTGAAGGGTACTCACCAACAGGGTACTATGAAAAACTGTTTTTT.

V gene TRBV29-1 combines with J gene TRBJ2-7, with a possible D match to TRBD2 (7 bases). Trimming cost V 3 bases and J 3 bases, with 12 bases left between them. This CDR3 has 13 residues. Per the germline V gene, CDR1 is SQVTM and CDR2 is ANQGSEA. The CDR3 is CSVDSGEGYEQYF. The CDR3 nucleotides read TGCAGCGTTGATTCAGGGGAGGGCTACGAGCAGTACTTC.